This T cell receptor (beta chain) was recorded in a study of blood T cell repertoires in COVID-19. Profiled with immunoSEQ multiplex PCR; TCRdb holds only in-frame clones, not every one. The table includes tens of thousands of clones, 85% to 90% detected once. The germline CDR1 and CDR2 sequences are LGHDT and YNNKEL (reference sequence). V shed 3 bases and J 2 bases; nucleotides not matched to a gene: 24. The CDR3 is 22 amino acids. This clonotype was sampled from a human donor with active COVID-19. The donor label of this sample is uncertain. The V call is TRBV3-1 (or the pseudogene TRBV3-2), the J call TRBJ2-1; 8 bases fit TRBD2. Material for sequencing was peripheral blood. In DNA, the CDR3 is TGTGCCAGCAGCCAGTGGCCTCTTCACAAGAGCGGGAGCCCTGAACCCTACAATGAGCAGTTCTTC. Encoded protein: CASSQWPLHKSGSPEPYNEQFF.